Each of the 25 T cell receptor beta chains below was sequenced from the same sample in a study of T cell repertoires in cytomegalovirus infection. From the reads, TCRdb called clonotypes with MiXCR, one entry per CDR3 protein. This sample has hundreds of thousands of distinct CDR3 sequences, with roughly 30% found just once. Antigen specificity for these receptors is unknown. The sample was cultured CD8+ T cells from PBMCs, taken from culture after CMV antigen stimulation. Source of these receptors: a human donor in good health (CMV status not recorded). Some clones in this sample may be carry-over from other donors' samples.

This chain joins TRBV15 and TRBJ2-1; D is uncertain. Germline CDR1 reads LNHNV; CDR2 reads YYDKDF (reference sequence). Trimming removed 4 bases from V and 7 bases from J, with 11 bases in between. The CDR3 has 13 amino acids. DNA for the CDR3: TGTGCCACCAGCAAAGGAAGCACGAATGAGCAGTTCTTC. Protein: CATSKGSTNEQFF.

The sample holds a few counts of this clonotype. The V and J genes are TRBV5-1 and TRBJ2-1, with TRBD2 identical over 8 bases. The V gene end was trimmed by 4 bases and the J gene end by 8 bases; junction bases not matched to a gene: 11. The CDR3 consists of 15 residues. Germline V gene sequence: CDR1 SGHRS, CDR2 YFSETQ. This CDR3 reads CASSLRGGSGDEQFF. In DNA, the CDR3 is TGCGCCAGCAGCCTCCGGGGGGGTTCGGGCGATGAGCAGTTCTTC. Supplemented by reference TRBV5-1 and TRBJ2-1, the full variable domain reads KAGVTQTPRYLIKTRGQQVTLSCSPISGHRSVSWYQQTPGQGLQFLFEYFSETQRNKGNFPGRFSGRQFSNSRSEMNVSTLELGDSALYLCASSLRGGSGDEQFFGPGTRLTVL.

This clonotype came up once. The J gene is TRBJ1-6, the V gene TRBV23-1; D is unclear. TRBV23-1 is sorted into the ORF group, with uncertain function. This CDR3 region has 16 residues. The ends were cut back, 2 bases at V and 10 bases at J, with 18 bases in the middle. CDR3 DNA: TGCGCCAGCAGTCAAACTTTACGGCAAACCGAATCACCCCTCCACTTT. This gives the protein CASSQTLRQTESPLHF.

This clonotype has at least ten counts. The rearrangement joins TRBV27 to TRBJ2-3; TRBD1 agrees at 8 bases. J lost 1 base, V lost 6 bases, and 6 bases had no gene match. From germline, CDR1 is MNHEY and CDR2 SMNVEV (reference sequence). The CDR3 consists of 15 residues. Written as DNA, the CDR3 is TGTGCCAGCAGCTTCAGGGGGCGCGGCACAGATACGCAGTATTTT. Its translation is CASSFRGRGTDTQYF.

This chain joins TRBV29-1 and TRBJ1-2, with D maybe TRBD1 (6 bases). CDR1 is SQVTM, CDR2 ANQGSEA, per germline. The CDR3 loop spans 16 amino acids. The ends were cut back, 6 bases at V and 4 bases at J, with 24 bases in the middle. CDR3 coding DNA: TGCAGCGTCTTAGGACAGCGGACTGAGGGATTCTATGGCTACACCTTC. Residues: CSVLGQRTEGFYGYTF.

The rearrangement joins TRBV15 to TRBJ1-2, with unresolved D. Per germline, CDR1 LNHNV and CDR2 YYDKDF (reference sequence). Trimming stripped 0 bases from V and 2 bases from J, with 10 bases between. The CDR3 is 15 residues long. The CDR3 protein is CATSRDRQVNYGYTF. The DNA for the CDR3 is TGTGCCACCAGCAGAGATCGCCAGGTGAACTATGGCTACACCTTC.

This clonotype was detected ten times or more. This chain joins TRBV12-3 or TRBV12-4 and TRBJ2-3, with D possibly matching TRBD2 (5 bases). The germline V and J ends were trimmed by 6 bases and 2 bases, with 6 bases remaining between them. The CDR3 is 12 amino acids. The CDR3: CASRLDTDTQYF. In DNA form, the CDR3 reads TGTGCCAGCAGACTAGACACAGATACGCAGTATTTT.

On this clonotype: A read error may produce the germline difference seen at one junction end. The chain uses TRBV7-7 and TRBJ2-1; 8 positions agree with TRBD1. Germline CDR1 reads SSHAT; CDR2 reads FNYEAQ (reference sequence). The CDR3 loop spans 13 amino acids. In nucleotides, the CDR3 is TGTGCTAGCAGCACCCACAGGGGGAATGAGCAGTTCTTC. Protein product: CASSTHRGNEQFF.

This sequence joins TRBV6-6 and TRBJ2-2, with TRBD2 identical over 10 bases. The length of the CDR3 is 16 residues. Losses at the gene ends were 0 bases for V and 4 bases for J; bases not matched to a gene: 2. CDR1 is MNHNY, CDR2 SVGAGI, per germline (reference sequence). CDR3 sequence (DNA): TGTGCCAGCAGTTACTCACTAGCGGGGTTCACCGGGGAGCTGTTTTTT. Amino acid sequence: CASSYSLAGFTGELFF.

This clonotype has only a few counts. The V and J genes are TRBV7-3 and TRBJ2-1; 8 bases line up with TRBD2. Germline V gene sequence: CDR1 SGHTA, CDR2 FQGTGA. Germline trimming cut 0 bases from V and 2 bases from J; bases unmatched to any gene: 0. This CDR3 spans 15 amino acids. CDR3 amino acids: CASSLTLAAYNEQFF. In DNA, the CDR3 is TGTGCCAGCAGCTTAACACTAGCGGCCTACAATGAGCAGTTCTTC. Full variable domain (rest looked up from reference TRBV7-3 and TRBJ2-1): GAGVSQTPSNKVTEKGKYVELRCDPISGHTALYWYRQSLGQGPEFLIYFQGTGAADDSGLPNDRFFAVRPEGSVSTLKIQRTERGDSAVYLCASSLTLAAYNEQFFGPGTRLTVL.

This sequence joins TRBV29-1 and TRBJ2-1; no firm D call. The V end was cut by 2 bases, the J end by 0 bases, with 11 bases between. Germline V gives CDR1 SQVTM, CDR2 ANQGSEA. CDR3 length: 15 amino acids. CDR3 DNA: TGCAGCGTTGAATCGGCTTTGAGCTCCTACAATGAGCAGTTCTTC. Translating gives CSVESALSSYNEQFF.

The table lists this clonotype with a few counts. The DNA of the CDR3 is TGTGCCAGCAGCGTCCCGGGACAGTCGCTTACGCAATTTCCGAACTATGGCTACACCTTC. Amino acid sequence: CASSVPGQSLTQFPNYGYTF. V gene TRBV5-4 combines with J gene TRBJ1-2, with 7 bases lining up with TRBD1. Per germline, CDR1 SGHNT and CDR2 YYREEE (reference sequence). With V trimmed by 4 bases and J by 2 bases, 23 bases remained unmatched. The CDR3 extends over 20 amino acids.

The CDR3 nucleotides read TGTGCCAGCAGCCCTTGGGCTAGCGGGGGCCTGGGGGAGCAGTACGTC. Translating it yields CASSPWASGGLGEQYV. The chain uses TRBV5-5 and TRBJ2-7; 10 nucleotides line up with TRBD2. Trimming cost V 4 bases and J 7 bases; bases outside gene matches: 14. The CDR3 loop spans 16 amino acids. The germline CDR1 and CDR2 sequences are SGHKS and YYEKEE (reference sequence).

The rearrangement joins TRBV5-5 to TRBJ1-1; TRBD1 matches 9 bases. The V and J ends lost 5 bases and 6 bases, in that order; junction bases with no gene match: 17. Looked up from germline, CDR1 is SGHKS and CDR2 is YYEKEE (reference sequence). The CDR3 covers 17 residues. The CDR3, as DNA: TGTGCCAGCAGTCTTGGTGGGACAGGGCAGCCTAACGCTGAAGCTTTCTTT. It translates to CASSLGGTGQPNAEAFF. Using reference TRBV5-5 and TRBJ1-1 for the parts outside the CDR3, the full variable domain is DAGVTQSPTHLIKTRGQQVTLRCSPISGHKSVSWYQQVLGQGPQFIFQYYEKEERGRGNFPDRFSARQFPNYSSELNVNALLLGDSALYLCASSLGGTGQPNAEAFFGQGTRLTVV.

The chain carries TRBV12-5 and TRBJ1-1; TRBD1 is a possible D gene (6 bases). The CDR3 contains 19 residues. Germline V lookup: CDR1 LGHNT, CDR2 FRNRAP. With 2 bases removed from V and 1 base from J, the gap between germline ends came to 23 bases. The DNA for the CDR3 is TGTGCTAGTGGTTTGCCGATTATCGGACAGAATTCCCAGAACACTGAAGCTTTCTTT. Translated, it gives CASGLPIIGQNSQNTEAFF.

Points on this clonotype: One end of the junction does not line up with germline, which may come from a read error. The V and J genes are TRBV7-3 and TRBJ2-1; D is perhaps TRBD1 or TRBD2 (5 bases each). The CDR3 runs 15 residues. Germline assignment: CDR1 SGHTA and CDR2 FQGTGA. The CDR3 loop reads CASSPPGRSSNEQFF. CDR3 DNA sequence: TGTGCCAGCAGCCCGCCGGGGCGATCCTCCAATGAGCAGTTCTTC.

This clonotype came up a few times. The chain combines TRBV6-2 or TRBV6-3 with TRBJ1-1; D is possibly TRBD1 (6 bases). Trimming took off 6 bases at V and 8 bases at J, with 16 bases between the two ends. Germline V gene data show CDR1 as MNHEY and CDR2 as SVGEGT. There are 13 residues in the CDR3. CDR3 region: CASSPRGGWEAFF. As DNA, the CDR3 is TGTGCCAGCAGCCCACGGGGGGGCTGGGAAGCTTTCTTT.

This sequence joins TRBV12-3 or TRBV12-4 and TRBJ2-2; TRBD1 is a possible D gene (6 bases). The CDR3 consists of 16 residues. The V end was cut by 3 bases, the J end by 6 bases, with 17 bases between. In DNA, the CDR3 is TGTGCCAGCAGTTTCCGGACAGCGACTTGGGCCGGGGAGCTGTTTTTT. The encoded protein is CASSFRTATWAGELFF.

The gene calls are TRBV10-2 and TRBJ2-5, with D unresolved. CDR1 is WSHSY and CDR2 is SAAADI in the germline V gene. The CDR3 loop spans 16 amino acids. Trimming stripped 1 base from V and 1 base from J, with 13 bases between. The CDR3 loop reads CASSEFSYQTQETQYF. CDR3 bases: TGCGCCAGCAGTGAGTTTTCATATCAAACCCAAGAGACCCAGTACTTC.

This clonotype was seen at least ten times. This sequence joins TRBV12-5 and TRBJ1-2, with D uncertain. The CDR3 has 14 amino acids. Germline V gene data show CDR1 as LGHNT and CDR2 as FRNRAP. With 1 base removed from V and 6 bases from J, the gap between germline ends came to 12 bases. CDR3 sequence reads: CASGLDRVRDGYTF. Written as DNA, the CDR3 is TGTGCTAGTGGTTTGGACCGGGTGAGGGATGGCTACACCTTC.

This clonotype was counted between two and nine times. The V and J genes are TRBV10-3 and TRBJ2-5; weak D call: TRBD1 (5 bases). Germline values: CDR1 ENHRY, CDR2 SYGVKD. This CDR3 has 14 residues. V lost 6 bases and J lost 2, with 13 bases in between. The CDR3 spells CAIRTGIYQETQYF. CDR3 coding DNA: TGTGCCATCAGAACAGGAATTTATCAAGAGACCCAGTACTTC.

This clonotype appeared once. One base away lies a much larger clone, so this may be a sequencing read error. The V gene is TRBV4-1, the J gene TRBJ2-3; maybe TRBD1 (6 bases). Per the germline V gene, CDR1 is MGHRA and CDR2 is YSYEKL. The CDR3 sequence is 18 residues long. This CDR3 is CTSSQAQVRGHGADTQYF. CDR3 bases: TGCACCAGCAGCCAAGCTCAAGTCCGGGGACATGGCGCAGATACGCAGTATTTT.

The chain is built from TRBV10-2 and TRBJ2-4; unclear D gene. Germline V CDR1 and CDR2: WSHSY, SAAADI. This CDR3 comprises 16 residues. Trimming pared 3 bases from V and 3 bases from J, leaving 15 bases between. In DNA, the CDR3 is TGCGCCAGCAGTGATTCAGGAGACAAAGTCAAAAACATTCAGTACTTC. Translating it yields CASSDSGDKVKNIQYF.

The CDR3 sequence: CASSDIAGRHTGELFF. CDR3 nucleotide sequence: TGTGCCAGCAGTGACATAGCGGGGAGACACACCGGGGAGCTGTTTTTT. J is TRBJ2-2 and V is TRBV6-1; 8 bases map to TRBD2. With 3 bases clipped from V and 3 bases from J, the junction kept 6 bases outside the gene matches. Germline V CDR1 and CDR2: MNHNS, SASEGT. The length of the CDR3 is 16 residues.

The gene calls are TRBV24-1 and TRBJ1-2; no definite D call. V was clipped by 9 bases and J by 2 bases, with 12 bases between them. Per the germline V gene, CDR1 is KGHDR and CDR2 is SFDVKD. The CDR3 is made up of 13 amino acids. The CDR3 spells CATAGQSNYGYTF. In DNA, the CDR3 is TGTGCCACCGCCGGGCAAAGCAACTATGGCTACACCTTC.